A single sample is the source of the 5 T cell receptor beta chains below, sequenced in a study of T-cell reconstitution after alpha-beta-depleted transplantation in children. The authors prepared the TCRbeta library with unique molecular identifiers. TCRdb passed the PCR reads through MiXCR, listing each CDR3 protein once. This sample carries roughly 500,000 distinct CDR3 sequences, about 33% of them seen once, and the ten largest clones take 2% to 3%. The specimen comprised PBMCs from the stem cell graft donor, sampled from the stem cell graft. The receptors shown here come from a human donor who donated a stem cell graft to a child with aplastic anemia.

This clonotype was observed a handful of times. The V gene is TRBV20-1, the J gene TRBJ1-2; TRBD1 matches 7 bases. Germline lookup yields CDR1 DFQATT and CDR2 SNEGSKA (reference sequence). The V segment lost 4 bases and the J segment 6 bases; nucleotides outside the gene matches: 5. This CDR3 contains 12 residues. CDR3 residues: CSAMRQGDGYTF. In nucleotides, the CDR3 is TGCAGTGCTATGAGACAGGGAGATGGCTACACCTTC.

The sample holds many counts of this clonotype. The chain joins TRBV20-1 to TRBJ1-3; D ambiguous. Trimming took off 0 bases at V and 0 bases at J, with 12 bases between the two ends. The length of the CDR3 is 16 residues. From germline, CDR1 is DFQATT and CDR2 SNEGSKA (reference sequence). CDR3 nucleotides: TGCAGTGCTAGAGATGTCGAAGGGAGCTCTGGAAACACCATATATTTT. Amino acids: CSARDVEGSSGNTIYF.

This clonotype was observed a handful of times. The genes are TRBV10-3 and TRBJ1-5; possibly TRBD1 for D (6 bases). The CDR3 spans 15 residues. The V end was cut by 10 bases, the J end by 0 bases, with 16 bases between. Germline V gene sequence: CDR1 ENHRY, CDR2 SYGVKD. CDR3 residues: CATQTGPLSNQPQHF. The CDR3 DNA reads TGTGCCACCCAGACAGGTCCACTTAGCAATCAGCCCCAGCATTTT.

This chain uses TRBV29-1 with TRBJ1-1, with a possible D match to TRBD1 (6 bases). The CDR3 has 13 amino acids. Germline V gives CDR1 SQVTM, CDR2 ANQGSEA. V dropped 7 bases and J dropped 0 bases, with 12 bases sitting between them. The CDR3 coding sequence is TGCAGCGCCCCGGGACACCTGAACACTGAAGCTTTCTTT. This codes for CSAPGHLNTEAFF. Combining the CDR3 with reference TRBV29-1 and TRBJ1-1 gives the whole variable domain SAVISQKPSRDICQRGTSLTIQCQVDSQVTMMFWYRQQPGQSLTLIATANQGSEATYESGFVIDKFPISRPNLTFSTLTVSNMSPEDSSIYLCSAPGHLNTEAFFGQGTRLTVV.

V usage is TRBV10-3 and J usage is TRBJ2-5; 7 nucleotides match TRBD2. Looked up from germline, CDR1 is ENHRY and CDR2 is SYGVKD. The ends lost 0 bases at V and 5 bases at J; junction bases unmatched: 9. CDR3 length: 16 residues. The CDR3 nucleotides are TGTGCCATCAGTGAGTCAGGAGCAGGGCGGGGGGAGACCCAGTACTTC. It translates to CAISESGAGRGETQYF.